This T cell receptor beta chain was profiled in a study of blood T cell repertoires in COVID-19. Germline V gene data show CDR1 as SQVTM and CDR2 as ANQGSEA. This CDR3 has 14 residues. The V segment lost 3 bases and the J segment 3 bases; nucleotides outside the gene matches: 7. TCRdb keeps only in-frame clones here, not all; method: immunoSEQ multiplex PCR. The table lists about 180,000 clones, 85% to 90% of them singletons. This chain connects TRBV29-1 to TRBJ2-7; 8 nucleotides line up with TRBD1. Input material: peripheral blood. This receptor was taken from a woman between 65 and 79 years old with COVID-19, enrolled during active disease. The CDR3 DNA sequence: TGCAGCGTTGATAACGGACAGGGTCTCTACGAGCAGTACTTC. Amino acids: CSVDNGQGLYEQYF.